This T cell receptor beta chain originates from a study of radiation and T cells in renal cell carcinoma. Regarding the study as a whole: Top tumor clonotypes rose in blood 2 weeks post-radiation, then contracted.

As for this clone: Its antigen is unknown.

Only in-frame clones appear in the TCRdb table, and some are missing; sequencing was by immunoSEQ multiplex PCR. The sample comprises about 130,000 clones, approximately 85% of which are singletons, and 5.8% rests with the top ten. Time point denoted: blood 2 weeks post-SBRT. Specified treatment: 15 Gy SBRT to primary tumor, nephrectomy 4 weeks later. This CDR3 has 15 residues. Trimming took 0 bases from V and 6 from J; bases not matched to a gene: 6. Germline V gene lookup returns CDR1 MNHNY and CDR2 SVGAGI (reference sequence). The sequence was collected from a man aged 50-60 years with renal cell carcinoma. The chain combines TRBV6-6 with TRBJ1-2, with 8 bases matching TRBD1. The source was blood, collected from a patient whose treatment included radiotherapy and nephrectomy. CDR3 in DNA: TGTGCCAGCAGTTACTCGGCGACAGGGGAGGATGGCTACACCTTC. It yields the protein CASSYSATGEDGYTF.